The next 12 T cell receptor beta chains were all read from a single sample in a study of tumor-infiltrating lymphocytes in primary liver carcinoma. cDNA specific to TCR beta was made from 500 ng of total RNA, with a constant-region primer employed for priming. TCR beta libraries came from three nested multiplex PCR rounds using slightly modified ARM-PCR. Each of the first two PCR rounds ran around 10 cycles with TRBV1-TRBV30 forward and C-beta reverse primers. TCRdb redid the calling of the multiplex PCR reads with MiXCR, one entry per CDR3 protein. Among around 70,000 distinct CDR3 sequences listed, about 72% were seen once. DNA and RNA were both co-extracted from approximately 22-30 mg of bulk tissue that had not been sorted. Sequenced: liver tumor tissue from sampling region 4. The subset: tumor region T4, right-lateral pole. The receptors come from a man aged 40-50 years with primary liver carcinoma and hepatitis B virus infection.

This clonotype was picked up many times. The rearrangement joins TRBV5-1 to TRBJ1-1, with D possibly matching TRBD1 (5 bases). CDR3 size: 15 residues. Germline CDR1 reads SGHRS; CDR2 reads YFSETQ. Trimming left V 0 bases short and J 7 bases short, with 16 bases between. CDR3 in DNA: TGCGCCAGCAGCTTGGCTCCGGGAAGGCAGGGTGAAGCTTTCTTT. It translates to CASSLAPGRQGEAFF.

Turning to this clonotype: A much larger clone lies one base from this, so it may be a read error. The V and J genes are TRBV5-4 and TRBJ2-1; 14 bases match TRBD2. Germline CDR1 SGHNT, CDR2 YYREEE (reference sequence). The CDR3 length is 16 residues. This CDR3 reads CASSLGLAGGPNEQLF. CDR3 DNA: TGTGCCAGCAGCTTGGGACTAGCGGGAGGGCCCAATGAGCAGCTCTTC. The variable domain in full, completed from reference TRBV5-4 and TRBJ2-1, reads ETGVTQSPTHLIKTRGQQVTLRCSSQSGHNTVSWYQQALGQGPQFIFQYYREEENGRGNFPPRFSGLQFPNYSSELNVNALELDDSALYLCASSLGLAGGPNEQLFGPGTRLTVL.

Concerning this clonotype itself: One end of the junction does not line up with germline, which may come from a read error. V gene TRBV6-1 combines with J gene TRBJ2-3, with D possibly being TRBD2 (5 bases). The CDR3 spans 18 residues. Per the germline V gene, CDR1 is MNHNS and CDR2 is SASEGT. The CDR3 reads CASSEPASWPYSTDTRYF. CDR3 coding DNA: TGTGCCAGCAGTGAACCAGCTAGCTGGCCATATAGCACAGATACGCGGTATTTT.

The CDR3 coding sequence is TGCAGCGTTGCCCTACAAAAAACTGAAGCTTTCTTT. Protein: CSVALQKTEAFF. This chain joins TRBV29-1 and TRBJ1-1; D remains unclear. Deletions cut 4 bases from V and 5 bases from J, with 11 bases between. The CDR3 is made up of 12 amino acids. In germline, CDR1 is SQVTM, CDR2 ANQGSEA.

The chain combines TRBV29-1 with TRBJ2-1; D unresolved. Trimming took off 8 bases at V and 10 bases at J, with 12 bases between the two ends. The CDR3 covers 10 residues. Germline assignment: CDR1 SQVTM and CDR2 ANQGSEA. As DNA, the CDR3 is TGCAGCTTTCTGTCTTGGGAGCAGTTCTTC. Translating it yields CSFLSWEQFF.

Notes on this clonotype: The conserved phenylalanine or tryptophan is not found at the CDR3 terminus, so this likely reflects a read error. The rearrangement links TRBV5-4 to TRBJ2-4; possible D gene TRBD1, 6 bases. The CDR3 sequence is 14 residues long. Germline-derived CDR1 and CDR2 are SGHNT and YYREEE (reference sequence). The CDR3 DNA reads TGTGCCAGCAGCTTTGCAGGGGCCAAAAACGTTCAGTACTTA. Its protein product is CASSFAGAKNVQYL.

The V and J genes are TRBV12-3 or TRBV12-4 and TRBJ2-1; 14 nucleotides line up with TRBD2. Unmatched junction bases numbered 13, after V lost 6 bases and J lost 12 bases. The CDR3 sequence is 16 residues long. The CDR3 sequence: CASSPLGLAGGSGQFF. CDR3 in DNA: TGTGCCAGCAGCCCCCTCGGACTAGCGGGGGGCAGTGGGCAGTTCTTC.

This clonotype showed up just a few times. The V call is TRBV29-1, the J call TRBJ1-1, with D possibly matching TRBD1 (5 bases). V shed 6 bases and J shed 0 bases, with 17 bases lying between them. CDR1 is SQVTM and CDR2 is ANQGSEA in the germline V gene. The CDR3 contains 15 residues. The CDR3 region is CSVAAGAHMNTEAFF. In DNA, the CDR3 is TGCAGCGTCGCAGCTGGGGCCCATATGAACACTGAAGCTTTCTTT.

As concerns this clonotype: A junction boundary mismatches the germline segment, possibly from a read error. This chain joins TRBV29-1 and TRBJ2-5, with unresolved D. Per the germline V gene, CDR1 is SQVTM and CDR2 is ANQGSEA. This CDR3 region has 13 residues. DNA for the CDR3: TGCAGCCTTGAAAATATCGGGCCCCCGACCCAGTACTTC. It encodes CSLENIGPPTQYF.

This clonotype showed up just once. This likely comes from a read error, as the CDR3 has no conserved phenylalanine or tryptophan at its end. The rearrangement uses TRBV29-1 and TRBJ2-1, with TRBD2 identical over 8 bases. This CDR3 is built from 16 residues. CDR1 and CDR2 (germline): SQVTM, ANQGSEA. CDR3 nucleotides: TGCAGCGTCGCCTGGACTAGCAGGAGCTCCTACAATGGGCAGTTCTTA. Residues: CSVAWTSRSSYNGQFL.

The chain is built from TRBV7-9 and TRBJ1-3, with D unresolved. This CDR3 has 13 residues. Germline lookup yields CDR1 SEHNR and CDR2 FQNEAQ (reference sequence). V was cut by 10 bases and J by 5 bases, with 15 bases left in between. The CDR3 loop reads CAINYRERNTIYF. The CDR3 nucleotides are TGTGCCATCAACTATAGGGAAAGAAACACCATATATTTT.

Concerning this clonotype itself: Likely a read error: the CDR3 ends without its conserved phenylalanine or tryptophan. The rearrangement links TRBV11-2 to TRBJ2-2; 9 nucleotides line up with TRBD2. The CDR3 has 16 residues. CDR1 and CDR2 (germline): SGHAT, FQNNGV. Trimming at V came to 1 base and at J to 11 bases, leaving 11 bases not matched to a gene. CDR3 DNA: TGTGCCAGCAGCTTAGTGACGCTAGCGGGAACAGGAGAGCTGTTTTCT. Translated: CASSLVTLAGTGELFS.